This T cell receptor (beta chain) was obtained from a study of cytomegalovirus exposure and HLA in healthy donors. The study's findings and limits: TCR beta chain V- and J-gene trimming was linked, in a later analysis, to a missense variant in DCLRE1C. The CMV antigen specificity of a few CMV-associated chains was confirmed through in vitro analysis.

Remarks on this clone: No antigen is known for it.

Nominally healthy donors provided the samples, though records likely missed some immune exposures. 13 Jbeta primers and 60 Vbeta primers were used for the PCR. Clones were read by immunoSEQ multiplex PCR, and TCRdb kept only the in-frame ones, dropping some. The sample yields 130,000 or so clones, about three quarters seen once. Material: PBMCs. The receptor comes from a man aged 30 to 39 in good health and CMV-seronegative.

The chain's CDR3 is CASVPSLPGLDEQFF. In nucleotides, the CDR3 is TGTGCCAGCGTACCCTCCCTCCCTGGACTTGATGAGCAGTTCTTC. The rearrangement uses TRBV25-1 and TRBJ2-1; D might be TRBD2 (5 bases). The ends were cut back, 8 bases at V and 8 bases at J, with 22 bases in the middle. The germline V gene has CDR1 MGHDK and CDR2 SYGVNS. The CDR3 is 15 residues long.